This T cell receptor (beta chain) derives from a study of blood T cell repertoires in COVID-19. Study-level information: Samples of COVID-19 (acute and convalescent) were obtained from the United States, Italy and Spain.

Authors' analysis steps: From reference gene primer amplification, estimates of nucleated cell counts were derived. Sequencing used immunoSEQ multiplex PCR; TCRdb keeps in-frame clones, though not all of them. Clonal size and the V and J genes are those of that table, whereas D and trimming came from the DNA. Found here are approximately 440,000 clones, roughly 88% of them singletons; the top ten hold over 10%. There are 15 residues in the CDR3. Enrollment of patients from Seattle took place during active infection, with longitudinal follow-up. This receptor was taken from a woman in her forties or fifties with COVID-19, enrolled during active disease. The chain joins TRBV21-1 to TRBJ2-3; the D call of TRBD2 is as the table states it, not checked on the DNA. TRBV21-1 is deemed a pseudogene. Sequencing was performed on peripheral blood. The CDR3 reads CASSNLRGAVDTQYF. The CDR3 region has the DNA TGTGCCAGCAGCAATCTGCGGGGGGCAGTCGATACGCAGTATTTT.